Presented here are 8 T cell receptor beta chains from one specimen sequenced in a study of read filtering for tumor transcriptome and immune sequencing. Molecular barcoded adaptors covering alpha/delta and beta/gamma chains were used on around 400 ng RNA. MiXCR, applied by TCRdb to the reads, yields one record per CDR3 protein. There are tens of thousands of distinct CDR3 sequences in the sample; roughly 19% occur only once, and 15% to 17% lies in the top ten. Sequencing was performed on a population of CD138-negative cells sorted from bone marrow. These receptors were obtained from a donor older than 35 with multiple myeloma.

The chain is built from TRBV6-6 and TRBJ2-1; a weak D match, TRBD1 (6 bases). CDR3 size: 14 residues. Between the trimmed V and J ends, which lost 6 bases and 9 bases, there was a span of 18 bases. Germline V gene data show CDR1 as MNHNY and CDR2 as SVGAGI (reference sequence). CDR3 DNA: TGTGCCAGCAGACCTGACAGGACGGGCCCTGAGCAGTTCTTC. Translating gives CASRPDRTGPEQFF.

This clonotype was seen repeatedly, ten times or more. The J gene is TRBJ2-7, the V gene TRBV3-1; D uncertain. The V gene's germline CDR1 is LGHDT and CDR2 YNNKEL (reference sequence). The V end was cut by 2 bases, the J end by 4 bases, with 6 bases between. This CDR3 spans 12 amino acids. CDR3: CASSQSGYEQYF. CDR3 sequence (DNA): TGTGCCAGCAGCCAATCTGGATACGAGCAGTACTTC.

This clonotype has at least ten counts. A much larger clone lies a single base off, so this may be a read error. The chain employs TRBV5-1 and TRBJ1-1; D is uncertain. CDR3 size: 13 residues. Looked up from germline, CDR1 is SGHRS and CDR2 is YFSETQ. The CDR3 protein is CASRGSMNTEALF. CDR3 in DNA: TGCGCCAGCAGAGGGTCCATGAACACTGAAGCTCTCTTT. Looking up the rest from reference TRBV5-1 and TRBJ1-1 gives the full variable domain: KAGVTQTPRYLIKTRGQQVTLSCSPISGHRSVSWYQQTPGQGLQFLFEYFSETQRNKGNFPGRFSGRQFSNSRSEMNVSTLELGDSALYLCASRGSMNTEALFGQGTRLTVV.

The V call is TRBV21-1, the J call TRBJ2-7. TRBV21-1 is assigned pseudogene status. The CDR3 length is 12 residues. In nucleotides, the CDR3 is TGTGCCAGGAGGACCAGATCCTACGAGCAGTACTTC. It is translated as CARRTRSYEQYF.

This clonotype was seen repeatedly, ten times or more. CDR3: CATSSDREEQYF. CDR3 nucleotide sequence: TGTGCCACCAGCTCGGACAGGGAAGAGCAGTACTTC. V gene TRBV24-1 combines with J gene TRBJ2-7, with 8 bases lining up with TRBD1. Per the germline V gene, CDR1 is KGHDR and CDR2 is SFDVKD. There are 12 residues in the CDR3. Trimming at V came to 7 bases and at J to 7 bases, leaving 5 bases not matched to a gene.

This clonotype was observed at least ten times. The chain couples TRBV20-1 to TRBJ1-1, with unresolved D. Trimming pared 5 bases from V and 0 bases from J, leaving 13 bases between. The CDR3 extends over 14 amino acids. Germline V CDR1 and CDR2: DFQATT, SNEGSKA (reference sequence). The CDR3 sequence: CSASRGRLNTEAFF. The DNA for the CDR3 is TGCAGTGCTTCCCGTGGTAGGCTGAACACTGAAGCTTTCTTT.

This clonotype was seen ten or more times. This chain links TRBV12-3 or TRBV12-4 with TRBJ2-1, with TRBD2 identical over 8 bases. Trimming removed 3 bases from V and 1 base from J; junction bases left unmatched: 5. The CDR3 is made up of 16 amino acids. In DNA, the CDR3 is TGTGCCAGCAGTTTTATTAGCGGGATTTCCTACAATGAGCAGTTCTTC. It yields the protein CASSFISGISYNEQFF.

Comment on this clonotype: A much bigger clone sits one base away, suggesting this may be a read error. The chain carries TRBV20-1 and TRBJ1-2; no reliable D call. The end of the DNA fits TRBJ2-1 better, so the J call may be wrong. Germline CDR1 reads DFQATT; CDR2 reads SNEGSKA (reference sequence). This CDR3 spans 14 amino acids. The CDR3 coding sequence is TGCAGTGCTAGAGACCCACAGAAAACCTACGAGCAGTTCTTC. It encodes CSARDPQKTYEQFF.